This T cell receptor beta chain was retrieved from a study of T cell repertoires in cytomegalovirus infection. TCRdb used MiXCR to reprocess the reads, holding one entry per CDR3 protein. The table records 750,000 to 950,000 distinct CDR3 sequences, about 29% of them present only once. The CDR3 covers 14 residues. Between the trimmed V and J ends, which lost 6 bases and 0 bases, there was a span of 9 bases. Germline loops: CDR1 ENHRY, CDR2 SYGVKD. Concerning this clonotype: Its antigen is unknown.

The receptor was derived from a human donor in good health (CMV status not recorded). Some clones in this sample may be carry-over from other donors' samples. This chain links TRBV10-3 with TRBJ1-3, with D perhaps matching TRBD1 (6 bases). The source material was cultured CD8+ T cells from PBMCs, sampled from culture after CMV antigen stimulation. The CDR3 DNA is TGTGCCATCAGGGGACACCTCTCTGGAAACACCATATATTTT. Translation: CAIRGHLSGNTIYF.